The clone carrying this T cell receptor (beta chain) was counted only a few times. These data are taken from a study of cytomegalovirus exposure and HLA in healthy donors. PCR was performed using 60 Vbeta and 13 Jbeta primers. Profiled with immunoSEQ multiplex PCR; TCRdb holds only in-frame clones, not every one. The table records about 180,000 clones, roughly four fifths of them present only once. Per the germline V gene, CDR1 is SGHTA and CDR2 is FQGNSA. This CDR3 contains 14 residues. V lost 2 bases to trimming and J lost 7 bases, with 11 bases between them. The donors gave bone marrow, and they were healthy.

The source material was PBMCs. The gene calls are TRBV7-2 and TRBJ1-4, with a possible D match to TRBD1 (5 bases). The TCR comes from a woman aged 25 to 45 in good health and CMV-seronegative. The CDR3 DNA reads TGTGCCAGCAGCTTAAGTGGGGCCGGTGAAAAACTGTTTTTT. Translated, it gives CASSLSGAGEKLFF.